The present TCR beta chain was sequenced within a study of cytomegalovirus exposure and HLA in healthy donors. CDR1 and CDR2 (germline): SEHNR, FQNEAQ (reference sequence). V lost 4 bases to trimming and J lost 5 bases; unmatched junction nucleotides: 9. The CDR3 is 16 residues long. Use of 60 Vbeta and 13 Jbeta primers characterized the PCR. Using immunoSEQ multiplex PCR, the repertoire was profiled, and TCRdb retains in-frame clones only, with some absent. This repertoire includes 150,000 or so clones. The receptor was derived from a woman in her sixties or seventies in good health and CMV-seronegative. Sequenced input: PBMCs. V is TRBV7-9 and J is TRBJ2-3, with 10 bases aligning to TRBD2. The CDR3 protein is CASSSMTSGLLDTQYF. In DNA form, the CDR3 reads TGTGCCAGCAGCTCCATGACTAGCGGGTTACTAGATACGCAGTATTTT.